The 14 T cell receptor beta chains below all came from one sample that was sequenced in a study of cytomegalovirus exposure and HLA in healthy donors. The repertoire was sequenced with immunoSEQ multiplex PCR; TCRdb's copy has only in-frame clones and lacks some. This sample carries 140,000 to 150,000 clones, 94% of them seen once, and the ten largest clones take 1.5% to 2%. Specimen: PBMCs. The receptors were sampled from a man between 18 and 29 years old in good health and CMV-seropositive.

The V and J genes are TRBV9 and TRBJ2-7; 13 bases map to TRBD2. CDR1 SGDLS and CDR2 YYNGEE come from the germline V gene. This CDR3 contains 16 residues. The ends lost 0 bases at V and 3 bases at J; junction bases unmatched: 3. CDR3 sequence (DNA): TGTGCCAGCAGCGTAGGGGGACTAGCGGGACTCTACGAGCAGTACTTC. Translation gives CASSVGGLAGLYEQYF.

This clone has just one count. The chain carries TRBV6-1 and TRBJ2-3, with 9 nucleotides matching TRBD2. This CDR3 comprises 13 residues. The germline gives CDR1 MNHNS, CDR2 SASEGT. Germline trimming cut 3 bases from V and 6 bases from J; bases unmatched to any gene: 1. DNA for the CDR3: TGTGCCAGCAGTGAGCGGGAGGGTGATACGCAGTATTTT. Translated, it gives CASSEREGDTQYF.

The chain employs TRBV4-2 and TRBJ1-1, with TRBD1 identical over 9 bases. The CDR3 has 16 amino acids. Germline-derived CDR1 and CDR2 are LGHNA and YNFKEQ. The V gene end was trimmed by 0 bases and the J gene end by 1 base; junction bases not matched to a gene: 3. CDR3 residues: CASSQDLGQGNTEAFF. The DNA for the CDR3 is TGTGCCAGCAGCCAAGATCTGGGACAGGGGAACACTGAAGCTTTCTTT.

This chain links TRBV11-2 with TRBJ1-4, with D possibly TRBD1 on 6 matching bases. The CDR3 extends over 15 amino acids. From germline, CDR1 is SGHAT and CDR2 FQNNGV. Trimming stripped 5 bases from V and 6 bases from J, with 16 bases between. CDR3 sequence: CASSPQGNMDEKLFF. CDR3 sequence (DNA): TGTGCCAGCAGCCCCCAGGGGAATATGGATGAAAAACTGTTTTTT.

The chain couples TRBV19 to TRBJ2-7; 10 bases are a match to TRBD2. CDR1 is LNHDA and CDR2 is SQIVND in the germline V gene (reference sequence). The CDR3 runs to 14 residues. With V trimmed by 6 bases and J by 3 bases, 5 bases remained unmatched. The CDR3 DNA reads as TGTGCCAGTAGAATGAGCGGGAGGGTCTACGAGCAGTACTTC. Translation: CASRMSGRVYEQYF.

The rearrangement uses TRBV2 and TRBJ1-5, with TRBD1 as a possible D gene (6 bases). Trimming shortened V by 5 bases and J by 0 bases, and 14 bases separated the two germline ends. Germline-derived CDR1 and CDR2 are SNHLY and FYNNEI. This CDR3 has 16 amino acids. CDR3 in DNA: TGTGCCAGCAGTACCGACAGGATCTATAGCAATCAGCCCCAGCATTTT. Protein: CASSTDRIYSNQPQHF.

This sequence joins TRBV6-6 and TRBJ2-7; 12 bases fit TRBD1. V shed 7 bases, J shed 2 bases, and the junction held 9 bases outside the gene matches. CDR1 and CDR2 from the germline V gene are MNHNY and SVGAGI (reference sequence). This CDR3 spans 16 amino acids. CDR3 region: CASMGTGGEEAYEQYF. CDR3 in DNA: TGTGCCAGCATGGGGACAGGGGGCGAAGAAGCCTACGAGCAGTACTTC.

J is TRBJ2-6 and V is TRBV2; tentative D call: TRBD2 (5 bases). Per germline, CDR1 SNHLY and CDR2 FYNNEI. The V and J ends lost 4 bases and 2 bases respectively, with 24 bases between them. This CDR3 comprises 20 residues. For the CDR3, the DNA is TGTGCCAGCAGTGTAGGTAGGGCTCGCGGGCCATCTCCTGGGGCCAACGTCCTGACTTTC. This translates into CASSVGRARGPSPGANVLTF.

The rearrangement joins TRBV9 to TRBJ2-5, with TRBD1 as a possible D gene (6 bases). Germline V gene lookup returns CDR1 SGDLS and CDR2 YYNGEE. The CDR3 is 14 residues long. Between the trimmed V and J ends, which lost 7 bases and 1 base, there was a span of 14 bases. CDR3 sequence: CASSEQGSQETQYF. CDR3 nucleotides: TGTGCCAGCTCAGAACAGGGAAGCCAAGAGACCCAGTACTTC.

The rearrangement uses TRBV19 and TRBJ1-5; maybe TRBD1 (5 bases). The CDR3 is 12 residues long. Looked up from germline, CDR1 is LNHDA and CDR2 is SQIVND (reference sequence). V lost 4 bases to trimming and J lost 6 bases, with 7 bases between them. CDR3 nucleotides: TGTGCCAGTAGTAGACAGTTTCAGCCCCAGCATTTT. Its protein product is CASSRQFQPQHF.

The chain combines TRBV5-1 with TRBJ1-6, with 8 nucleotides matching TRBD1. Germline CDR1 reads SGHRS; CDR2 reads YFSETQ. The J segment lost 7 bases and the V segment lost 4 bases, leaving 7 bases of the junction unmatched. The CDR3 covers 15 residues. CDR3 sequence reads: CASSTGQGGNSPLHF. As DNA, the CDR3 is TGCGCCAGCAGCACCGGACAGGGTGGGAATTCACCCCTCCACTTT.

This clone has just one count. One end of the junction fails to match germline, which may point to a read error. The chain links TRBV27 to TRBJ2-1; TRBD2 agrees at 8 bases. CDR1 is MNHEY and CDR2 is SMNVEV in the germline V gene (reference sequence). CDR3 length equals 18 residues. The CDR3 DNA is TGTGCCAGCAGATTGTGGGCCCTTAGCGGGATCACCTACACTGAGCAGTTCTTC. It translates to CASRLWALSGITYTEQFF.

This CDR3 reads CASSSQGNTEAFF. CDR3 nucleotide sequence: TGTGCCAGCAGTTCCCAGGGGAACACTGAAGCTTTCTTT. V is TRBV28 and J is TRBJ1-1, with D possibly being TRBD1 (5 bases). V was cut by 4 bases and J by 1 base, with 7 bases left in between. Germline V gene data show CDR1 as MDHEN and CDR2 as SYDVKM. The CDR3 spans 13 residues.

The chain combines TRBV27 with TRBJ1-5; 8 bases align to TRBD1. The CDR3 is 16 amino acids. V shed 6 bases and J 0 bases; nucleotides not matched to a gene: 7. From germline, CDR1 is MNHEY and CDR2 SMNVEV (reference sequence). The CDR3 nucleotides read TGTGCCAGCAGGGGGGCAGGGGGCTATAGCAATCAGCCCCAGCATTTT. Amino acids: CASRGAGGYSNQPQHF.